The 22 T cell receptor beta chains listed next were all sequenced from one sample in a study of T cell responses to AZD1222 COVID-19 vaccine. Libraries were prepared by immunoSEQ multiplex PCR; TCRdb keeps only in-frame clonotypes and omits some of them. The sample consists of about 130,000 clones, approximately 85% of them appearing once. The sequenced sample was peripheral blood, obtained on day 0 of AZD1222 vaccination. The receptors were sampled from an adult in good health.

This rearrangement joins TRBV6-4 to TRBJ1-1; D is ambiguous. CDR3 length: 12 residues. The germline CDR1 and CDR2 sequences are MRHNA and SNTAGT. Trimming removed 2 bases at V and 11 bases at J, with 12 bases between. CDR3 DNA sequence: TGTGCCAGCAGTGACGACGGACTTCGGGCTTTCTTT. Translating gives CASSDDGLRAFF.

V and J are TRBV19 and TRBJ2-3, with TRBD2 as a possible D gene (6 bases). The CDR3 length is 14 residues. V was cut by 1 base and J by 3 bases, with 8 bases left in between. The germline V gene has CDR1 LNHDA and CDR2 SQIVND (reference sequence). Here the CDR3 reads CASSIASGTDTQYF. CDR3 bases: TGTGCCAGTAGTATAGCCAGCGGGACAGATACGCAGTATTTT.

V is TRBV24-1 and J is TRBJ1-1, with D maybe TRBD1 (6 bases). CDR1 and CDR2 from the germline V gene are KGHDR and SFDVKD. This CDR3 comprises 14 residues. Trimming took 5 bases from V and 7 from J, leaving 16 bases between them. This chain's CDR3 is CATSARGQPFEAFF. Here the CDR3 DNA reads TGTGCCACCAGTGCCAGAGGACAGCCGTTTGAAGCTTTCTTT.

The chain recombines TRBV5-1 with TRBJ1-2; 9 bases fit TRBD1. V gave up 4 bases and J gave up 4 bases; unmatched junction bases: 2. The germline CDR1 and CDR2 sequences are SGHRS and YFSETQ. CDR3 size: 13 residues. Here the CDR3 reads CASSAGQGYGYTF. In DNA form, the CDR3 reads TGCGCCAGCAGCGCGGGACAGGGCTATGGCTACACCTTC.

CDR3 nucleotide sequence: TGTGCCAGCAGCCACGGGACGTCTGGAAACACCATATATTTT. Its protein is CASSHGTSGNTIYF. V is TRBV3-1 (or the pseudogene TRBV3-2) and J is TRBJ1-3; possible D gene TRBD1, 5 bases. The CDR3 runs 14 residues. CDR1 and CDR2 (germline): LGHDT, YNNKEL (reference sequence). V dropped 3 bases and J dropped 1 base, with 7 bases sitting between them.

J is TRBJ2-5 and V is TRBV4-2, with TRBD2 matching 15 bases. With 3 bases clipped from V and 4 bases from J, the junction kept 3 bases outside the gene matches. The CDR3 contains 16 residues. Germline CDR1 LGHNA, CDR2 YNFKEQ. Here the CDR3 reads CASSHWTSGGGETQYF. DNA of the CDR3: TGTGCCAGCAGCCACTGGACTAGCGGGGGGGGAGAGACCCAGTACTTC.

The rearrangement joins TRBV12-3 or TRBV12-4 to TRBJ1-6, with unresolved D. V was pared by 3 bases and J by 10 bases, with 7 bases between. The CDR3 sequence is 12 residues long. The CDR3 DNA sequence: TGTGCCAGCAGTTTCCTTGACTCACCCCTCCACTTT. It yields the protein CASSFLDSPLHF.

V is TRBV19 and J is TRBJ2-7; the match to TRBD1 covers 7 bases. Trimming cost V 10 bases and J 0 bases; bases outside gene matches: 6. The CDR3 extends over 13 amino acids. Germline CDR1 is LNHDA and CDR2 is SQIVND (reference sequence). CDR3 loop: CATVGQNSYEQYF. CDR3 nucleotides: TGTGCCACTGTGGGACAGAACTCCTACGAGCAGTACTTC.

V and J are TRBV7-2 and TRBJ2-3, with D perhaps TRBD2 (5 bases). The CDR3 spans 14 residues. CDR1 is SGHTA, CDR2 FQGNSA, per germline. V gave up 4 bases and J gave up 5 bases, with 13 bases separating them. The chain's CDR3 is CASSSSSEGDTQYF. The CDR3 coding sequence is TGTGCCAGCAGCTCCAGTAGCGAAGGAGATACGCAGTATTTT.

This rearrangement joins TRBV10-3 to TRBJ2-3; the D gene is possibly TRBD2 (6 bases). Germline V gene lookup returns CDR1 ENHRY and CDR2 SYGVKD. The ends were cut back, 10 bases at V and 1 base at J, with 15 bases in the middle. CDR3 length: 14 amino acids. The CDR3 DNA sequence: TGTGCCACCTCTAGCGTCGAAGGCACAGATACGCAGTATTTT. This codes for CATSSVEGTDTQYF.

The rearrangement joins TRBV7-2 to TRBJ2-3; D may be TRBD1 (6 bases). The V end was cut by 5 bases, the J end by 2 bases, with 11 bases between. The CDR3 totals 14 residues. Germline CDR1 reads SGHTA; CDR2 reads FQGNSA. Written as DNA, the CDR3 is TGTGCCAGCAGCCGCAGGGGAAACACAGATACGCAGTATTTT. This gives the protein CASSRRGNTDTQYF.

The J gene is TRBJ2-5, the V gene TRBV7-9, with D hard to call. Germline values: CDR1 SEHNR, CDR2 FQNEAQ (reference sequence). This CDR3 is built from 14 residues. Deletions cut 2 bases from V and 3 bases from J, with 10 bases between. CDR3 nucleotide sequence: TGTGCCAGCAGCTTAATGCACAGAGAAGAGACCCAGTACTTC. Translated: CASSLMHREETQYF.

This clone was detected a few times. CDR3 in DNA: TGCGCCAGCAGTGAAGAGGGAAACACTGAAGCTTTCTTT. It translates to CASSEEGNTEAFF. The rearrangement uses TRBV5-1 and TRBJ1-1; D call uncertain. The germline CDR1 and CDR2 sequences are SGHRS and YFSETQ. Between the trimmed V and J ends, which lost 5 bases and 2 bases, there was a span of 10 bases. The CDR3 extends over 13 amino acids. Variable domain in full (rest from reference TRBV5-1 and TRBJ1-1): KAGVTQTPRYLIKTRGQQVTLSCSPISGHRSVSWYQQTPGQGLQFLFEYFSETQRNKGNFPGRFSGRQFSNSRSEMNVSTLELGDSALYLCASSEEGNTEAFFGQGTRLTVV.

The rearrangement links TRBV7-9 to TRBJ1-3; D gene ambiguous. V shed 11 bases and J shed 2 bases, with 13 bases lying between them. This CDR3 spans 13 amino acids. In germline, CDR1 is SEHNR, CDR2 FQNEAQ (reference sequence). The CDR3 protein is CAESGVAGNTIYF. The CDR3 nucleotides are TGTGCCGAGAGTGGGGTAGCTGGAAACACCATATATTTT.

This chain joins TRBV5-1 and TRBJ1-2; no firm D call. The CDR3 has 14 amino acids. The germline CDR1 and CDR2 sequences are SGHRS and YFSETQ. Deletions cut 4 bases from V and 5 bases from J, with 15 bases between. In DNA, the CDR3 is TGCGCCAGCAGCCCTGCTCATGGTTTTTATGGCTACACCTTC. Translated, it gives CASSPAHGFYGYTF.

V usage is TRBV2 and J usage is TRBJ2-7, with TRBD2 as a possible D gene (6 bases). Trimming pared 5 bases from V and 2 bases from J, leaving 16 bases between. Germline CDR1 and CDR2: SNHLY and FYNNEI. The CDR3 sequence is 15 residues long. The CDR3 DNA sequence: TGTGCCAGCAGTCAATGGGAGGACACTACCTACGAGCAGTACTTC. Translated: CASSQWEDTTYEQYF.

This sequence joins TRBV15 and TRBJ1-1, with unresolved D. V dropped 0 bases and J dropped 3 bases, with 17 bases sitting between them. The CDR3 length is 17 residues. Germline CDR1 LNHNV, CDR2 YYDKDF (reference sequence). The CDR3 bases are TGTGCCACCAGCAGAGATCGAAGGGTAGGGTACGACACTGAAGCTTTCTTT. As protein: CATSRDRRVGYDTEAFF.

The chain has TRBV28 and TRBJ1-3; tentatively, D is TRBD1 (6 bases). Germline V gene sequence: CDR1 MDHEN, CDR2 SYDVKM. The CDR3 length is 16 residues. With 5 bases removed from V and 0 bases from J, the gap between germline ends came to 14 bases. The CDR3 region has the DNA TGTGCCAGCAGTCCCCACGACAGGCGCTCTGGAAACACCATATATTTT. It translates to CASSPHDRRSGNTIYF. The full variable domain, completed using reference TRBV28 and TRBJ1-3, is DVKVTQSSRYLVKRTGEKVFLECVQDMDHENMFWYRQDPGLGLRLIYFSYDVKMKEKGDIPEGYSVSREKKERFSLILESASTNQTSMYLCASSPHDRRSGNTIYFGEGSWLTVV.

As concerns this clone: An end of the junction does not agree with germline; a read error may underlie this. The chain is built from TRBV24-1 and TRBJ2-3, with D perhaps TRBD2 (6 bases). Germline values: CDR1 KGHDR, CDR2 SFDVKD. CDR3 length: 17 amino acids. CDR3 protein: CAISDPGGKDTTDTQYF. CDR3 coding DNA: TGTGCCATCAGTGATCCAGGAGGGAAGGATACCACAGATACGCAGTATTTT.

This clone occurred a few times. The chain has TRBV2 and TRBJ1-6, with a possible D match to TRBD1 (5 bases). The CDR3 is 16 residues long. Germline-derived CDR1 and CDR2 are SNHLY and FYNNEI. V lost 5 bases and J 8 bases, leaving 19 bases between the germline ends. The CDR3, as DNA: TGTGCCAGCAGTCCCCCGGGGGTAGCACTGGATTCACCCCTCCACTTT. Translation: CASSPPGVALDSPLHF.

The J gene is TRBJ2-5, the V gene TRBV2; either TRBD1 or TRBD2 may supply D (5 bases each). The V end lost 6 bases, the J end lost 5 bases, and 13 bases lay between the germline ends. Looked up from germline, CDR1 is SNHLY and CDR2 is FYNNEI. The CDR3 is 13 residues long. This chain's CDR3 is CASRSGPTETQYF. CDR3 DNA sequence: TGTGCCAGCAGATCGGGACCCACGGAGACCCAGTACTTC. Full variable domain (rest looked up from reference TRBV2 and TRBJ2-5): EPEVTQTPSHQVTQMGQEVILRCVPISNHLYFYWYRQILGQKVEFLVSFYNNEISEKSEIFDDQFSVERPDGSNFTLKIRSTKLEDSAMYFCASRSGPTETQYFGPGTRLLVL.

The chain couples TRBV11-2 to TRBJ1-2; TRBD1 is a possible D gene (6 bases). This CDR3 contains 15 residues. Trimming cost V 1 base and J 3 bases, with 12 bases left between them. The germline V gene has CDR1 SGHAT and CDR2 FQNNGV. The CDR3 sequence: CASSLGAEGDYGYTF. The CDR3, as DNA: TGTGCCAGCAGCTTAGGGGCAGAGGGGGACTATGGCTACACCTTC. The variable domain in full, completed from reference TRBV11-2 and TRBJ1-2, reads EAGVAQSPRYKIIEKRQSVAFWCNPISGHATLYWYQQILGQGPKLLIQFQNNGVVDDSQLPKDRFSAERLKGVDSTLKIQPAKLEDSAVYLCASSLGAEGDYGYTFGSGTRLTVV.